This is a list of T cell receptor beta chains from one sample in a study of blood T cell repertoires in COVID-19. Sequenced by immunoSEQ multiplex PCR; TCRdb stores in-frame clones only, minus some. Among under 200,000 clones listed, roughly 81% were seen once. Sequencing was carried out using peripheral blood. The origin of the receptors is a woman in her sixties with COVID-19, enrolled during active disease. CDR3s leave out the opening cysteine and the closing phenylalanine or tryptophan. Fields, in order: D gene, J gene, V gene, CDR3 protein. The D gene is left open where the match is weak.

-	TRBJ1-2	TRBV19	ASSIQVYYGYT
-	TRBJ2-5	TRBV7-3	ASSLGGAQETQY
-	TRBJ1-5	TRBV5-1	ASSASTGNQPQH
-	TRBJ2-7	TRBV4-1	ASSQVPGPSYEQY
-	TRBJ1-2	TRBV2	ASSEVQVFFGYT
TRBD1	TRBJ2-2	TRBV19	ASSTSGTGRTLNTGELF
-	TRBJ1-1	TRBV7-9	ASSGPGLGNTEAF
-	TRBJ1-4	TRBV5-5	ASNRGGPNEKLF
TRBD2	TRBJ2-5	TRBV6-5	ASSYAGTRGTQY
TRBD1	TRBJ1-5	TRBV10-2	ASSELAGTGFRQPQH
-	TRBJ2-2	TRBV7-9	ASSLEAGELF
-	TRBJ1-2	TRBV5-5	ASSLAVANYGYT
TRBD1	TRBJ1-1	TRBV10-3	GVGQGMRTEAF
-	TRBJ2-3	TRBV10-2	ASSVPGVSTDTQY
TRBD1	TRBJ1-5	TRBV5-1	ASRQGEDQPQH
-	TRBJ1-1	TRBV5-1	ASRGTGPNTEAF
TRBD2	TRBJ2-7	TRBV6-1	ASSEAGLAASYEQY
TRBD1	TRBJ1-6	TRBV7-9	ASSLGQGGPNSPLH
TRBD1	TRBJ1-1	TRBV7-9	ASSFDIGQEDEAF
TRBD1	TRBJ1-3	TRBV19	ASSLDRVSGNTIY
-	TRBJ2-5	TRBV9	ASSVGQSGETQY